The source of this T cell receptor beta chain is a study of T cells in Graves' hyperthyroidism and ophthalmopathy. Across the whole study: Prior to any treatment, at the point of initial diagnosis, peripheral blood was collected. Study findings and constraints: The model identified upcoming ophthalmopathy a median 6.5 months ahead of onset.

Ophthalmopathy patients all had a Clinical Activity Score of at least 3, a NOSPECS grade of at least 4 and disease under 3 months old. The sample holds many counts of this clonotype. Its antigen is unidentified. From RNA transcripts, TCR beta CDR3 regions were amplified. With the HTBI primer set, the TCR CDR3 went through a first round of RT-PCR. TCRdb re-derived calls from the multiplex PCR reads in MiXCR, one entry per CDR3 protein. Of 250,000 to 350,000 distinct CDR3 sequences listed, roughly 22% were seen once; the top ten hold around 65%. Germline-derived CDR1 and CDR2 are SGHTA and FQGNSA. V was shortened by 2 bases and J by 8 bases, with 9 bases between the two germline ends. The CDR3 spans 12 residues.

The sequenced sample was blood. The genes are TRBV7-2 and TRBJ1-1; no definite D call. The receptor was isolated from a man aged 30-40 years with Graves' ophthalmopathy. As DNA, the CDR3 is TGTGCCAGCAGCTTATCGTACCGGGAAGCTTTCTTT. Residues: CASSLSYREAFF.